These 23 T cell receptor beta chains came from one sample sequenced in a study of blood T cell repertoires in COVID-19. Method: immunoSEQ multiplex PCR; TCRdb's copy keeps in-frame clones and lacks some. The sample includes some 410,000 clones, 70% to 90% of them seen just once. The sequenced material came from PBMCs or T cells enriched from blood (not recorded which). The receptors originated from a woman aged 25 to 39 with acute COVID-19.

The rearrangement joins TRBV4-1 to TRBJ2-2; 7 bases match TRBD2. The CDR3 totals 18 residues. In germline, CDR1 is MGHRA, CDR2 YSYEKL. The junction had 11 bases not matched to a gene; V was cut back by 1 base and J by 3 bases. The CDR3 coding sequence is TGCGCCAGCAGCCAAGCGGTTCGGGCTAGCGGTCACACCGGGGAGCTGTTTTTT. It encodes CASSQAVRASGHTGELFF.

V is TRBV2 and J is TRBJ1-4; tentative D call: TRBD1 (6 bases). The CDR3 length is 16 residues. Germline V lookup: CDR1 SNHLY, CDR2 FYNNEI. V was clipped by 11 bases and J by 5 bases, with 24 bases between them. CDR3 bases: TGTGCCGGGGTCCCGGGACAACGAACTCCAAATGAAAAACTGTTTTTT. It translates to CAGVPGQRTPNEKLFF.

The chain recombines TRBV9 with TRBJ1-6; 7 bases align to TRBD1. Trimming removed 3 bases from V and 6 bases from J; junction bases left unmatched: 3. The CDR3 totals 14 residues. CDR1 and CDR2 from the germline V gene are SGDLS and YYNGEE. In DNA, the CDR3 is TGTGCCAGCAGCGGTGGGGACAGTAATTCACCCCTCCACTTT. It translates to CASSGGDSNSPLHF.

This clone has a single count. The chain recombines TRBV10-3 with TRBJ1-1; TRBD1 agrees at 8 bases. CDR1 is ENHRY, CDR2 SYGVKD, per germline. The CDR3 runs to 14 residues. V was clipped by 6 bases and J by 10 bases; unmatched bases: 13. The CDR3, as DNA: TGTGCCATCAGAAGCGACAGGGGCGGCTACGGAGCTTTCTTT. It encodes CAIRSDRGGYGAFF.

CDR3 nucleotide sequence: TGTGCCACCAGTGGGGGGGGCACTGAAGCTTTCTTT. Translation: CATSGGGTEAFF. V and J are TRBV24-1 and TRBJ1-1; possibly TRBD1 for D (5 bases). The CDR3 has 12 amino acids. CDR1 is KGHDR and CDR2 is SFDVKD in the germline V gene. V lost 5 bases and J lost 4, with 7 bases in between.

V gene TRBV5-1 combines with J gene TRBJ2-2, with D possibly being TRBD1 (6 bases). The CDR3 loop spans 15 amino acids. Trimming shortened V by 2 bases and J by 5 bases, and 13 bases separated the two germline ends. The germline V gene has CDR1 SGHRS and CDR2 YFSETQ. The CDR3 loop reads CASSFVAGVTGELFF. The CDR3 DNA reads TGCGCCAGCAGCTTCGTGGCAGGGGTTACCGGGGAGCTGTTTTTT.

The gene calls are TRBV7-7 and TRBJ1-6, with 7 bases that match TRBD1. The germline CDR1 and CDR2 sequences are SSHAT and FNYEAQ (reference sequence). Losses at the gene ends were 6 bases for V and 3 bases for J; bases not matched to a gene: 8. There are 16 residues in the CDR3. CDR3 DNA sequence: TGTGCCAGCAGGGGAACAGGGGAGAACTATAATTCACCCCTCCACTTT. Residues: CASRGTGENYNSPLHF.

This clone showed up just a few times. The chain employs TRBV10-3 and TRBJ2-1, with D perhaps TRBD2 (5 bases). The V and J ends lost 7 bases and 7 bases respectively, with 17 bases between them. CDR1 ENHRY and CDR2 SYGVKD come from the germline V gene. This CDR3 contains 14 residues. CDR3 sequence (DNA): TGTGCCATCAAGGAGGTTGGATTTGAAAATGAGCAGTTCTTC. Its translation is CAIKEVGFENEQFF.

V usage is TRBV9 and J usage is TRBJ2-3; TRBD2 agrees at 8 bases. This CDR3 is 17 amino acids long. In germline, CDR1 is SGDLS, CDR2 YYNGEE. The V segment lost 0 bases and the J segment 6 bases; nucleotides outside the gene matches: 12. In DNA form, the CDR3 reads TGTGCCAGCAGCGTAGCTCCCCTCGGACTAGCAGCCGATACGCAGTATTTT. Protein sequence: CASSVAPLGLAADTQYF.

This sequence joins TRBV7-8 and TRBJ2-7; no clear D gene. This CDR3 region has 14 residues. Per germline, CDR1 SGHVS and CDR2 FQNEAQ. Trimming cost V 0 bases and J 4 bases, with 10 bases left between them. The CDR3 loop is CASSLARGRYEQYF. CDR3 coding DNA: TGTGCCAGCAGCTTAGCGCGCGGAAGATACGAGCAGTACTTC. The variable domain in full, with the rest retrieved from reference TRBV7-8 and TRBJ2-7, is GAGVSQSPRYKVAKRGQDVALRCDPISGHVSLFWYQQALGQGPEFLTYFQNEAQLDKSGLPSDRFFAERPEGSVSTLKIQRTQQEDSAVYLCASSLARGRYEQYFGPGTRLTVT.

This chain links TRBV4-3 with TRBJ2-3; 7 bases are shared with TRBD2. The CDR3 is 16 amino acids. The germline CDR1 and CDR2 sequences are LGHNA and YSLEER. V gave up 1 base and J gave up 2 bases; unmatched junction bases: 6. This CDR3 is CASSQGTRGDTDTQYF. In DNA form, the CDR3 reads TGCGCCAGCAGCCAAGGGACTAGAGGAGACACAGATACGCAGTATTTT.

The chain combines TRBV5-1 with TRBJ1-5, with TRBD1 matching over 10 bases. Trimming removed 0 bases from V and 7 bases from J; junction bases left unmatched: 13. Germline CDR1 SGHRS, CDR2 YFSETQ. CDR3 size: 18 residues. The CDR3 DNA is TGCGCCAGCAGCTTGGGGGGCCCGGGACAGGGGATTCGGCAGCCCCAGCATTTT. Translation: CASSLGGPGQGIRQPQHF.

This rearrangement joins TRBV19 to TRBJ2-7; 12 nucleotides align to TRBD2. This CDR3 has 14 residues. Germline trimming cut 4 bases from V and 9 bases from J; bases unmatched to any gene: 7. The germline V gene has CDR1 LNHDA and CDR2 SQIVND (reference sequence). CDR3 sequence reads: CASSTTSGGSGQYF. Written as DNA, the CDR3 is TGTGCCAGTAGTACGACTAGCGGGGGAAGTGGGCAGTACTTC. Full variable domain (missing parts from reference TRBV19 and TRBJ2-7): DGGITQSPKYLFRKEGQNVTLSCEQNLNHDAMYWYRQDPGQGLRLIYYSQIVNDFQKGDIAEGYSVSREKKESFPLTVTSAQKNPTAFYLCASSTTSGGSGQYFGPGTRLTVT.

DNA of the CDR3: TGTGCCCCACGACTTCCGGTAACCCCCTATAATTCACCCCTCCACTTT. Protein sequence: CAPRLPVTPYNSPLHF. This chain joins TRBV24-1 and TRBJ1-6; D is unclear. The V gene's germline CDR1 is KGHDR and CDR2 SFDVKD. The V end lost 12 bases, the J end lost 2 bases, and 19 bases lay between the germline ends. The CDR3 totals 16 residues.

The chain has TRBV5-6 and TRBJ1-5; D unresolved. The CDR3 is 15 amino acids. The germline gives CDR1 SGHDT, CDR2 YYEEEE. The ends were cut back, 4 bases at V and 7 bases at J, with 18 bases in the middle. DNA for the CDR3: TGTGCCAGCAGCGACACACCGTATCCCGGACAGCCCCAGCATTTT. Protein sequence: CASSDTPYPGQPQHF.

Details on this clone: This specimen includes other DNA sequences encoding the same CDR3. The rearrangement uses TRBV10-1 and TRBJ1-1, with D perhaps TRBD1 (6 bases). The CDR3 is 12 residues long. Germline CDR1 WNHNN, CDR2 SYGVQD (reference sequence). Trimming pared 5 bases from V and 6 bases from J, leaving 10 bases between. The CDR3 region has the DNA TGCGCCAGCAGTACAGGACAGTCTGAAGCTTTCTTT. Its translation is CASSTGQSEAFF.

This chain links TRBV19 with TRBJ2-1, with 8 bases fitting TRBD2. This CDR3 is built from 17 residues. The junction had 10 bases not matched to a gene; V was cut back by 6 bases and J by 0 bases. CDR1 and CDR2 (germline): LNHDA, SQIVND (reference sequence). The DNA of the CDR3 is TGTGCCAGTAGACCCCGGGGTAGCGGGGTCTCCTACAATGAGCAGTTCTTC. Translating gives CASRPRGSGVSYNEQFF.

This sequence joins TRBV21-1 and TRBJ1-2; TRBD1 is taken as the D call from the table, unchecked against the DNA. TRBV21-1 is labeled a pseudogene. The CDR3 is 16 residues long. Written as DNA, the CDR3 is TGTGCCAGCAGCAAATGGTGGCAACAGGGTCGCTATGGCTACACCTTC. It translates to CASSKWWQQGRYGYTF.

The chain links TRBV10-3 to TRBJ1-5; D not certain. V was clipped by 7 bases and J by 5 bases, with 15 bases between them. Germline-derived CDR1 and CDR2 are ENHRY and SYGVKD. The CDR3 is 14 amino acids. CDR3 in amino acids: CAIIARWPDQPQHF. In DNA form, the CDR3 reads TGTGCCATCATTGCTAGGTGGCCCGATCAGCCCCAGCATTTT.

V usage is TRBV5-5 and J usage is TRBJ2-7; 7 bases line up with TRBD1. V lost 4 bases, J lost 0 bases, and 7 bases stayed unmatched. The CDR3 is made up of 15 amino acids. Germline V CDR1 and CDR2: SGHKS, YYEKEE (reference sequence). CDR3 sequence (DNA): TGTGCCAGCAGCCCGACAGGGCTGTCCTCCTACGAGCAGTACTTC. Residues: CASSPTGLSSYEQYF.

The rearrangement links TRBV18 to TRBJ2-4; a weak D match, TRBD2 (6 bases). The CDR3 totals 17 residues. Trimming removed 5 bases at V and 0 bases at J, with 17 bases between. Per the germline V gene, CDR1 is KGHSH and CDR2 is LQKENI. The CDR3 sequence is CASSSGGGILAKNIQYF. CDR3 DNA sequence: TGTGCCAGCTCATCGGGTGGGGGGATACTAGCCAAAAACATTCAGTACTTC.

This sequence joins TRBV3-1 (or the pseudogene TRBV3-2) and TRBJ1-2; perhaps TRBD1 as D (5 bases). Germline CDR1 reads LGHDT; CDR2 reads YNNKEL (reference sequence). V was shortened by 4 bases and J by 4 bases, with 13 bases between the two germline ends. This CDR3 spans 14 amino acids. The CDR3 protein is CASSLRRGPYGYTF. CDR3 nucleotides: TGTGCCAGCAGCCTCCGGCGGGGCCCCTATGGCTACACCTTC.

CDR3 DNA: TGCGCCAGCAGCCAAGAGGGACAGACCGGGGAGCTGTTTTTT. This gives the protein CASSQEGQTGELFF. The V gene is TRBV4-1, the J gene TRBJ2-2; TRBD1 agrees at 7 bases. V dropped 0 bases and J dropped 5; count of bases not matched to a gene: 0. Per the germline V gene, CDR1 is MGHRA and CDR2 is YSYEKL. This CDR3 is 14 amino acids long.